The sample holds one count of the clone carrying this T cell receptor beta chain. The sample originates from a study of blood T cell repertoires in COVID-19. Study as a whole: The United States, Italy and Spain supplied acute and convalescent COVID-19 samples. From T cells, B-cell-depleted T cells, or PBMCs came the material, which was cDNA or gDNA.

As handled by the study authors: For nucleated cells, counts were estimated from reference gene primer amplification. Only in-frame clones appear in the TCRdb table, and some are missing; sequencing was by immunoSEQ multiplex PCR. V, J and clone size derive from that table, while D and trimming were established from the DNA sequence. Here the sample spans around 270,000 clones, roughly 84% being singletons. Seattle participants joined during active infection and were tracked over time. The CDR3 extends over 16 amino acids. Germline values: CDR1 SGHTA, CDR2 FQGTGA. V was clipped by 5 bases and J by 3 bases, with 16 bases between them.

The sequenced sample was peripheral blood. The chain has TRBV7-3 and TRBJ2-2, with a tentative D call TRBD1 (6 bases). This receptor was identified in a human donor with COVID-19, enrolled during active disease. The donor label of this sample is uncertain. The CDR3 region is CASSQSAAGDTGELFF. In nucleotides, the CDR3 is TGTGCCAGCAGCCAATCTGCGGCAGGGGACACCGGGGAGCTGTTTTTT.